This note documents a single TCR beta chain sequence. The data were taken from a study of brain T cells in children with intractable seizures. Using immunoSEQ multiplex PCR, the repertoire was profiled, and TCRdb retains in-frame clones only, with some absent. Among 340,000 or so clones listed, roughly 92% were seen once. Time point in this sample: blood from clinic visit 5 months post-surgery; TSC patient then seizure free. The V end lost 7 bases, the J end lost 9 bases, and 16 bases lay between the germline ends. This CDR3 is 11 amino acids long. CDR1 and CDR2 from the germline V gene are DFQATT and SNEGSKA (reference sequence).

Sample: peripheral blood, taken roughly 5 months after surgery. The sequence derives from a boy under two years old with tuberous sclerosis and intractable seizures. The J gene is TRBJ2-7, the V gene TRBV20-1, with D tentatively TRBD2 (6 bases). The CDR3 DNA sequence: TGCAGTGTTGGTCATGGTAGCGGGCAGTACTTC. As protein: CSVGHGSGQYF.